These 3 T cell receptor beta chains share one sample of origin, sequenced in a study of CD8+ T cells in alopecia areata. The pooled cutaneous lymph node cells were sorted using several markers (CD4, CD8alpha, NKG2D, NKG2ACE and others). As the sequencing template, cDNA was produced by extracting RNA and reverse transcribing it. Some clones are missing from TCRdb's copy, which holds only in-frame ones; the method was immunoSEQ multiplex PCR. This repertoire lists 3,000 to 4,500 clones without singletons; 30% to 40% sits in the top ten. Sequenced: CD8+ T cells sorted from a lymph node. These receptors were collected from a C3H/HeJ mouse with alopecia areata. These mice share the MHC haplotype H2-k.

This clone was recorded many times. Gene names refer to mouse genes. The CDR3 loop reads CTCSGTGTGGPETLYF. The CDR3 DNA, read in part, is TGCACCTGCAGTGGAACCGGGACAGGGGGTCCAGAA. The chain couples TRBV1 to TRBJ2-3, with TRBD1 matching over 11 bases. The read terminates 4 residues ahead of where the CDR3 ends, so the germline J gene completes it. Looked up from germline, CDR1 is NSQYPW and CDR2 is LRSPGD (reference sequence). J lost 4 bases, V lost 4 bases, and 7 bases had no gene match. This CDR3 spans 16 amino acids.

This clone was picked up many times. The gene symbols are mouse symbols. The read ends 4 residues before the CDR3 terminus; that terminus is restored from the germline J gene. J is TRBJ1-4 and V is TRBV13-1; possible D gene TRBD1, 5 bases. CDR1 and CDR2 (germline): NSHNY, SYGAGN. The CDR3 runs to 14 residues. Incomplete CDR3 DNA: TGTGCCAGCAGTGTTGGGACTGGGGCCGAA. It is translated as CASSVGTGAE. The whole CDR3 protein is CASSVGTGAERLFF.

This clone came up many times. Here the gene names and germline are mouse. Incomplete CDR3 DNA: TGTGCCTGGAGTGGGACTGGGGGTCCTGGTGCAGAA. It encodes CAWSGTGGPGAE. In full, the CDR3 is CAWSGTGGPGAETLYF. The chain joins TRBV31 to TRBJ2-3; TRBD2 agrees at 11 bases. With the read ending 4 residues before the CDR3 end, the germline J gene is used to fill in that end. CDR1 GKSSPN and CDR2 SITVG come from the germline V gene. Trimming removed 2 bases from V and 1 base from J; junction bases left unmatched: 5. The CDR3 totals 16 residues.